The clone carrying this T cell receptor beta chain was seen a handful of times. These data belong to a study of blood T cell repertoires in COVID-19. Study overall: COVID-19 samples collected from the United States, Italy and Spain covered acute and convalescent phases.

The protocol was immunoSEQ multiplex PCR, while the TCRdb copy is restricted to in-frame clones and leaves out a portion. The sample yields around 100,000 clones, around 90% seen once. Germline V gives CDR1 LNHDA, CDR2 SQIVND (reference sequence). The CDR3 is made up of 14 amino acids. Trimming took 5 bases from V and 7 from J; bases not matched to a gene: 5. The J gene is TRBJ1-6, the V gene TRBV19; 7 bases map to TRBD1. The sequence was collected from a middle-aged man with COVID-19, enrolled during active disease. Material for sequencing was peripheral blood. The CDR3 loop is CASSSTGINSPLHF. Written as DNA, the CDR3 is TGTGCCAGTAGTTCGACAGGGATAAATTCACCCCTCCACTTT.